The clone carrying this T cell receptor beta chain was counted between two and nine times. This record belongs to a study of T cell changes during pregnancy in multiple sclerosis. The CDR3 is 16 residues long. The trim removed 4 bases at V and 5 bases at J, leaving 6 bases unmatched. Germline CDR1 reads SGHNT; CDR2 reads YYREEE (reference sequence). Some clones are missing from TCRdb's copy, which holds only in-frame ones; the method was immunoSEQ multiplex PCR. The data contain about 100,000 clones, approximately 90% of them singletons. This sequence was found in a female donor with multiple sclerosis, enrolled in a pregnancy study. This chain links TRBV5-4 with TRBJ2-3, with 14 bases fitting TRBD2. Here the sequenced sample was peripheral blood, taken after pregnancy. The CDR3 bases are TGTGCCAGCAGCCTGGGACTAGCGGGGGCCCAAGATACGCAGTATTTT. It codes for CASSLGLAGAQDTQYF.